This record covers a single T cell receptor (beta chain). Its antigen is currently unknown. CDR1 and CDR2 from the germline V gene are MNHEY and SMNVEV (reference sequence). The V and J ends lost 8 bases and 6 bases, in that order; junction bases with no gene match: 8. This CDR3 has 13 amino acids. The data originate from a study of graft-versus-host responses after intestinal transplantation. In the study overall: Recipients uniformly received anti-thymocyte globulin induction, followed by tacrolimus and steroids for around 3 years.

Data came from immunoSEQ multiplex PCR; TCRdb stores just in-frame clones and leaves some out. The table includes some 120,000 clones, roughly nine tenths detected once. The sequence was obtained from a human donor who received an intestinal transplant. V usage is TRBV27 and J usage is TRBJ2-5, with 8 positions matching TRBD1. The sequenced sample was unstimulated CD4+ T cells sorted from spleen or lymph node cells, obtained before intestinal transplant. CDR3 coding DNA: TGTGCCAGCGCCTGGACAGGGTCTCAGACCCAGTACTTC. Translating gives CASAWTGSQTQYF.